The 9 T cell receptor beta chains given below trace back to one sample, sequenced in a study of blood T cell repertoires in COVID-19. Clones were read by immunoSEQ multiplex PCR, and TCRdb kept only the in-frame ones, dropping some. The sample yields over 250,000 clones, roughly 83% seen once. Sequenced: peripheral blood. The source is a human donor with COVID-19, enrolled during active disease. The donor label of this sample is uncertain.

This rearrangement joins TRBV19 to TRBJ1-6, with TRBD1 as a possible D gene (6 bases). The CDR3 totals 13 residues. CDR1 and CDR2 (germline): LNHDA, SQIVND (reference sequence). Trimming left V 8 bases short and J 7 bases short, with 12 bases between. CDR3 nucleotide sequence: TGTGCCAGTGGACAGTTCAGGAATTCACCCCTCCACTTT. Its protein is CASGQFRNSPLHF.

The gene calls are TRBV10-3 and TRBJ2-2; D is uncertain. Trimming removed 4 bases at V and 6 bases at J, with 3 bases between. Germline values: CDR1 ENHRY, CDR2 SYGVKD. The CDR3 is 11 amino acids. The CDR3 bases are TGTGCCATCAGTGCTTCCGGGGAGCTGTTTTTT. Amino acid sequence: CAISASGELFF.

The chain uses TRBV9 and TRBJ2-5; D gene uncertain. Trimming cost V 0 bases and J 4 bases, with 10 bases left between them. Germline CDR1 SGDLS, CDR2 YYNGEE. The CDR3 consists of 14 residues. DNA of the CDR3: TGTGCCAGCAGCGTAGGGGTACAGCCAGAGACCCAGTACTTC. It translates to CASSVGVQPETQYF.

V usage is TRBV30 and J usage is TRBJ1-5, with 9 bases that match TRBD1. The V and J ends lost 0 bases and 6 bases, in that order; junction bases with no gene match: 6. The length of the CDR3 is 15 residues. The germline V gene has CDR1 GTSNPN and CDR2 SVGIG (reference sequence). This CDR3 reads CAWSVHGTGFQPQHF. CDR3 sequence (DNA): TGTGCCTGGAGTGTACATGGGACAGGGTTTCAGCCCCAGCATTTT.

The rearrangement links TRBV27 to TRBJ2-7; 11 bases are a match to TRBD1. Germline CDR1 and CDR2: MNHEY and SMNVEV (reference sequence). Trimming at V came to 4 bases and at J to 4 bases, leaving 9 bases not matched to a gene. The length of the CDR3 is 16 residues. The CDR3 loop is CASSSRSGTGGYEQYF. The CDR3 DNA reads TGTGCCAGCAGTTCCAGATCCGGGACAGGGGGTTACGAGCAGTACTTC.

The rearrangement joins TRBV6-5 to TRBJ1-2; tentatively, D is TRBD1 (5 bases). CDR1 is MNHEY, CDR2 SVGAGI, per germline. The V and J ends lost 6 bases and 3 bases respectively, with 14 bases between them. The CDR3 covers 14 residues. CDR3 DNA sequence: TGTGCCAGCAGCAAACAGGAACGAGACTATGGCTACACCTTC. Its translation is CASSKQERDYGYTF.

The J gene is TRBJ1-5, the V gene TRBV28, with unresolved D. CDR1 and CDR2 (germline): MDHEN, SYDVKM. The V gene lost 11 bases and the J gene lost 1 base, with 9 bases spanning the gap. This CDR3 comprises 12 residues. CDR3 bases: TGTGCCTCGAGGGAGAGCAATCAGCCCCAGCATTTT. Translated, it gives CASRESNQPQHF.

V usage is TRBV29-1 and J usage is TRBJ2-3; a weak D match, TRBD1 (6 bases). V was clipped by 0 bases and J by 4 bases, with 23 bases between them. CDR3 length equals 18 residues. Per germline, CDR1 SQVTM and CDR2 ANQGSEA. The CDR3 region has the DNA TGCAGCGTTGAAGATGAGTTCGGAGACAGGACTTTCCCAGATACGCAGTATTTT. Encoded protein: CSVEDEFGDRTFPDTQYF.

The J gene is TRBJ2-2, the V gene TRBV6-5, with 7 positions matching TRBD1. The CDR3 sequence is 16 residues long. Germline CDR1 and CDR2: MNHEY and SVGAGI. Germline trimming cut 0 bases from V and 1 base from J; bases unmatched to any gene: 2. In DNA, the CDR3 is TGTGCCAGCAGTTACTCTAGGACAGGGAACACCGGGGAGCTGTTTTTT. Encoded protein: CASSYSRTGNTGELFF.